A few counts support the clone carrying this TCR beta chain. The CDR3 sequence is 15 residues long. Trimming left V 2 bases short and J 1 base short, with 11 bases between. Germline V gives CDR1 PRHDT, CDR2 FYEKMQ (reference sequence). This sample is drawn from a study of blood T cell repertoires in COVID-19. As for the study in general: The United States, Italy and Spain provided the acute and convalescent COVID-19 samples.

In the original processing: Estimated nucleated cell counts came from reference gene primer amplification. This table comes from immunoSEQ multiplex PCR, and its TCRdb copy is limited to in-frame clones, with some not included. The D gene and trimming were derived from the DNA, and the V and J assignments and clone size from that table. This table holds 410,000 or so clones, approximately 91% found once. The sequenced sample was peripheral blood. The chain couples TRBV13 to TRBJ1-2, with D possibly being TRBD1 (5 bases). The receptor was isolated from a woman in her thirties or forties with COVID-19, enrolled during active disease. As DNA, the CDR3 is TGTGCCAGCAGCTTAACAGGAAGAGGTAACTATGGCTACACCTTC. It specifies CASSLTGRGNYGYTF.